The clone carrying this T cell receptor beta chain was detected a few times. Its cognate antigen is unknown. Template switching introduced a universal primer site, and the cDNA bore unique molecular identifiers. MiXCR was run by TCRdb on the 5' RACE reads, yielding one entry per CDR3 protein. The sample has approximately 500,000 distinct CDR3 sequences, more than 20% seen once. This sample stems from a study of identical twins. V lost 0 bases, J lost 0 bases, and 0 bases stayed unmatched. This CDR3 spans 17 amino acids. Whole-study findings and limits: Memory repertoires showed no such pattern, whereas abundant cord blood beta clonotypes carried fewer insertions.

These same records also appear under a second study, on T cells expressing NK-cell markers. Per that study: Researchers got TCR beta repertoires out of sorted CD3+CD56+NKG2C+, CD3+CD56+NKG2C- and CD3+CD56-NKG2C+ T cells. Dominant NKG2C+ clonotypes were found to form about 1.0-7.0% of CD8+ T cells in 5 or 6 donors.

This TCR was sampled from a woman aged 18-29 years in good health. The J gene is TRBJ2-2, the V gene TRBV12-3 or TRBV12-4; TRBD2 aligns across 11 bases. What was sequenced was CD4+ T cells sorted from blood. CDR3 residues: CASSLASGRANTGELFF. DNA for the CDR3: TGTGCCAGCAGTTTAGCTAGCGGGAGGGCGAACACCGGGGAGCTGTTTTTT.